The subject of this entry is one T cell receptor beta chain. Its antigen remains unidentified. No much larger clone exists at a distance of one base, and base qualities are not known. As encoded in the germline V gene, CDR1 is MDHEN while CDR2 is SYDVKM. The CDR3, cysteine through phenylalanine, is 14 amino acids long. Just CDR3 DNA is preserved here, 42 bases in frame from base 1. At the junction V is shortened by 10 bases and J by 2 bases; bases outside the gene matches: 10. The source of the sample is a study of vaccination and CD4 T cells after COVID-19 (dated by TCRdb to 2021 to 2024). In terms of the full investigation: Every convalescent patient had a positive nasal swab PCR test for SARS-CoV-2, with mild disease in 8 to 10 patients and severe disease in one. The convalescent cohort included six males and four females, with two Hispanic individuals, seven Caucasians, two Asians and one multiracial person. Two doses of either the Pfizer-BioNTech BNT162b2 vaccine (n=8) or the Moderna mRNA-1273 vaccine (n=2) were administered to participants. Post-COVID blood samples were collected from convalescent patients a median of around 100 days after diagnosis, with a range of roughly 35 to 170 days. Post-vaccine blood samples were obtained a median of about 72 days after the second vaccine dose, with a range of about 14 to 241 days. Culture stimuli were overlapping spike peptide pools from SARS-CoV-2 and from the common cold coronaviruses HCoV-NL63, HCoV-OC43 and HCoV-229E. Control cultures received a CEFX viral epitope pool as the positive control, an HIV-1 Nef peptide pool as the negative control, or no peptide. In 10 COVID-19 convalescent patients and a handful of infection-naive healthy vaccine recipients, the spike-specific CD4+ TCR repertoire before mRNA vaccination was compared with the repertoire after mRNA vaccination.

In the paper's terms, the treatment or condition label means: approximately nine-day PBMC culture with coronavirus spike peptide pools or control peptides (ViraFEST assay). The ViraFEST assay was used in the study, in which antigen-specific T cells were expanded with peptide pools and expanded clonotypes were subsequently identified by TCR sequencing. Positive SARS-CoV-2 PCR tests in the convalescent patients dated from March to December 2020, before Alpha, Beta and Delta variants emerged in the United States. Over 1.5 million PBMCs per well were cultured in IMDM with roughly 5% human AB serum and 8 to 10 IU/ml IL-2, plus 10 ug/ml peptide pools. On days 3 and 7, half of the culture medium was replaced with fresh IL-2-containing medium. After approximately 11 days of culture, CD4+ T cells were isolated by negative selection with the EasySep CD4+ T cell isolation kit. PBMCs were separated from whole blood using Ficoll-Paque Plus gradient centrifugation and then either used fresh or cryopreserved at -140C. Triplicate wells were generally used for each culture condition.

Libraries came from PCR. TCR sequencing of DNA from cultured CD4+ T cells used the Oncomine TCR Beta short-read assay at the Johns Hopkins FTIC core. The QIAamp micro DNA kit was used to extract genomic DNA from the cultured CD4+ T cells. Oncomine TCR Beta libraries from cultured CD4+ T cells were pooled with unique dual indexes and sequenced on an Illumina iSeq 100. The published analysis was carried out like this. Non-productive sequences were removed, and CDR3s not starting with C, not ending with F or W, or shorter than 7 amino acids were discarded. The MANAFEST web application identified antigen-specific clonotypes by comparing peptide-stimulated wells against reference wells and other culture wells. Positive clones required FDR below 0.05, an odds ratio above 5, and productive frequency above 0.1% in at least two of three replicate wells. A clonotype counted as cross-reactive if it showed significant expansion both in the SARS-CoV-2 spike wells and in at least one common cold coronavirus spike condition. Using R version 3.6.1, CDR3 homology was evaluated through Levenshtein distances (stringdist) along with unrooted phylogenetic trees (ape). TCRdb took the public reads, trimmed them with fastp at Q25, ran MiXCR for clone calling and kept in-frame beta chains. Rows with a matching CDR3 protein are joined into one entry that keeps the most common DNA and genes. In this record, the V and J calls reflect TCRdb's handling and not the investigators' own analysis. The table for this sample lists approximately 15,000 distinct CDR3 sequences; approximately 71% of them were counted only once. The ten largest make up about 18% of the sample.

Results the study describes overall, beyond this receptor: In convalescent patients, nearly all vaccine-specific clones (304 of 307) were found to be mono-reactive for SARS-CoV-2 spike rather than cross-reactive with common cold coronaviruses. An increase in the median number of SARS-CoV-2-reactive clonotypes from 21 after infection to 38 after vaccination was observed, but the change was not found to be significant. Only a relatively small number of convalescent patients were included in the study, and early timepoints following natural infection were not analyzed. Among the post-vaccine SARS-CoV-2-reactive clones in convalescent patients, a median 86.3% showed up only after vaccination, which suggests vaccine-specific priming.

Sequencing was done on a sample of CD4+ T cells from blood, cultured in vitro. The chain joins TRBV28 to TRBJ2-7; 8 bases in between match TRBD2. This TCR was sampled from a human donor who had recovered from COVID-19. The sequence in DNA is TGTGCCACCGTTTCCCCGGGAGGGACCTACGAGCAGTACTTC. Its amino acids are CATVSPGGTYEQYF.